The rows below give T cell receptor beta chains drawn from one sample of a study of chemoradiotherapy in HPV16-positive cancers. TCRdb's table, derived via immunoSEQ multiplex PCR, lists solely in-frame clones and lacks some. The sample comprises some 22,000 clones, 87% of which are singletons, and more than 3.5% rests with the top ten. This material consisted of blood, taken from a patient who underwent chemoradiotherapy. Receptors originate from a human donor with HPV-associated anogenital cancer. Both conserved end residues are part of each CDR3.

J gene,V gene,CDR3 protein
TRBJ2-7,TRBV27,CASSLGQGAPYEQYF
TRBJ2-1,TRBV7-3,CASSLQGARTYNEQFF
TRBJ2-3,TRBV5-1,CASRFGGRKDTQYF
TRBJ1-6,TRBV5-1,CASSLRQGQGSPLHF
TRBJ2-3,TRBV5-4,CASSLIQGSTDTQYF
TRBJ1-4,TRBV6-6,CASSDRVQNEKLFF
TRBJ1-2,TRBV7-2,CASSLGVQNGYTF
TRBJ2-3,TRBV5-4,CASSLDTLYTDTQYF
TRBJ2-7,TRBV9,CASSDRESGYEQYF
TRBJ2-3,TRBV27,CASSLQGAYGTDTQYF
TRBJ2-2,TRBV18,CASSPRSQNTGELFF
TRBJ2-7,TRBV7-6,CASSLAPGLYEQYF
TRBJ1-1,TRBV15,CATSRDQQGAFF
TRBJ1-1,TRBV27,CASSSRTGREEAFF
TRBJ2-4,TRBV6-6,CASSYSISVQQNIQYF
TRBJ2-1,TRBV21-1,CASSKKAKSAYNEQFF
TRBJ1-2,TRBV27,CASSLSPILYGYTF
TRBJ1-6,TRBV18,CASSPTGGNSPLHF
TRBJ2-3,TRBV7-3,CASSSRTGGGTDTQYF
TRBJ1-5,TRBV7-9,CASSLGGGQPQHF
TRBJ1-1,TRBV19,CASRGFKGVNTEAFF
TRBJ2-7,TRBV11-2,CASSLGWGAHEQYF
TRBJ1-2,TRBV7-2,CASSTRQGLGGYTF
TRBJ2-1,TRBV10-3,CAISEFEGQFF
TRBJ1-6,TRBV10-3,CAISEPKGQGNSPLHF
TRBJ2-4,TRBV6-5,CASSYSWVGAKNIQYF
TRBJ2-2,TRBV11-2,CASSLARNTGELFF
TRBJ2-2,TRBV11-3,CASSSSSGPAGELFF
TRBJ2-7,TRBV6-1,CASDGTSLYEQYF
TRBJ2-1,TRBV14,CASNRVGNEQFF
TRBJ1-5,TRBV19,CASSIRQGGQPQHF
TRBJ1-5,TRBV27,CASRGGAGNQPQHF
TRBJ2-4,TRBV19,CASSIRATNVGNIQYF
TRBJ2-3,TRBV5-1,CASSLWADGTDTQYF
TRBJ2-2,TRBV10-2,CASRGTGYTGELFF
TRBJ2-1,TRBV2,CASSAGQGPYNEQFF
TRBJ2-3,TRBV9,CASSVALASTTQYF
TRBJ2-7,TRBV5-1,CASSSRQGGAYEQYF
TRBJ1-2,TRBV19,CASSIDRGLNGYTF
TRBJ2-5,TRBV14,CASSQGDGTYQETQYF
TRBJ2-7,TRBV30,CAWRVRDTAYEQYF
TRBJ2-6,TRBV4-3,CASSQDLSSGANVLTF
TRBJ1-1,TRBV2,CASSDTGYAEAFF
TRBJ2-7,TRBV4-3,CASSQAFGGWHYEQYF
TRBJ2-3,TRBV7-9,CASRLGSGGDTQYF
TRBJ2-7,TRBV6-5,CASSFGRRDEQYF